In this sample, the clone carrying this TCR beta chain turned up many times. This specimen comes from a study of CD8+CD57+ T cells in acquired aplastic anemia. Across the whole study: When averaged, DNA from sorted CD4+ and CD8+ cells came to approximately 3.2 ug.

The CDR3 spans 13 residues. Trimming pared 1 base from V and 10 bases from J, leaving 11 bases between. The germline gives CDR1 SGHVS, CDR2 FNYEAQ. TCR beta VDJ and CDR3 profiling used genomic DNA as template. A single record per CDR3 protein comes from TCRdb applying MiXCR to the reads. The repertoire includes about 190,000 distinct CDR3 sequences, less than 60% of them detected once, and 8.5% to 10% sits in the top ten. The sequenced patients had an expansion of CD8+CD57+ cells seen by flow cytometry. Sequencing was carried out using sorted CD4+, CD8+, or CD8+CD57+ T cells (not recorded which) from PBMCs. The source is a human donor with aplastic anemia. The rearrangement uses TRBV7-6 and TRBJ2-1; D gene unclear. The CDR3 protein is CASSLVSSGEQFF. The CDR3 DNA reads as TGTGCCAGCAGCTTAGTGTCCTCCGGGGAGCAGTTCTTC.